The 28 T cell receptor beta chains reported below all come from one sample, sequenced in a study of long-term antiretroviral therapy in people with HIV. Survey-level resolution applied to immunoSEQ assay v3.0. Here immunoSEQ multiplex PCR was the method, and the copy in TCRdb shows in-frame clones only, minus some. The data contain 15,000 or so clones, over 75% of them singletons. The sample consisted of unsorted PBMCs, taken 6.2 years after starting antiretroviral therapy. The receptors originated from a man aged 35 to 55 with HIV.

The CDR3 is CASVSRRTYNEQFF. The CDR3 coding sequence is TGTGCCAGCGTATCAAGACGGACCTACAATGAGCAGTTCTTC. This chain connects TRBV28 to TRBJ2-1; no firm D call. The CDR3 is 14 residues long. Deletions cut 8 bases from V and 2 bases from J, with 13 bases between. Germline CDR1 is MDHEN and CDR2 is SYDVKM.

This clone occurred once. CDR3 region: CASSQDTGLAADTQYF. The CDR3 coding sequence is TGCGCCAGCAGCCAAGACACGGGACTAGCGGCAGATACGCAGTATTTT. V is TRBV4-3 and J is TRBJ2-3; 11 bases fit TRBD2. J gave up 4 bases and V 0 bases, and 3 bases lay outside the gene matches. The CDR3 covers 16 residues. Germline V gene data show CDR1 as LGHNA and CDR2 as YSLEER.

CDR3 amino acids: CAISESSGGPEQFF. The CDR3 nucleotides are TGTGCCATCAGTGAGAGCTCAGGCGGACCTGAGCAGTTCTTC. This sequence joins TRBV10-3 and TRBJ2-1; D gene unclear. Trimming shortened V by 2 bases and J by 9 bases, and 14 bases separated the two germline ends. The CDR3 covers 14 residues. Germline V lookup: CDR1 ENHRY, CDR2 SYGVKD.

The sample holds one count of this clone. It is likely a read error: a sequence one base away is far more abundant. This chain connects TRBV11-3 to TRBJ1-1, with D tentatively TRBD1 (6 bases). The length of the CDR3 is 14 residues. The germline V and J ends were trimmed by 1 base and 1 base, with 7 bases remaining between them. CDR1 is SGHNT and CDR2 is YENEEA in the germline V gene. The CDR3 sequence: CASSLGQENTEAFF. As DNA, the CDR3 is TGTGCCAGCAGCTTAGGACAGGAGAACACTGAAGCTTTCTTT.

The V call is TRBV6-6, the J call TRBJ1-4; D uncertain. Trimming cost V 7 bases and J 8 bases, with 14 bases left between them. Germline V CDR1 and CDR2: MNHNY, SVGAGI (reference sequence). The CDR3 is made up of 13 amino acids. The CDR3 nucleotides read TGTGCCAGCATGGACCTAGGCGGGGAAAAACTGTTTTTT. Its translation is CASMDLGGEKLFF.

The rearrangement links TRBV19 to TRBJ2-2; D is perhaps TRBD2 (6 bases). The CDR3 totals 14 residues. Trimming took off 10 bases at V and 6 bases at J, with 18 bases between the two ends. Germline V gene lookup returns CDR1 LNHDA and CDR2 SQIVND (reference sequence). CDR3: CATQGLARSGELFF. The CDR3 DNA reads as TGTGCCACCCAAGGCCTAGCGAGGTCCGGGGAGCTGTTTTTT.

V usage is TRBV27 and J usage is TRBJ1-5; TRBD1 agrees at 7 bases. CDR1 MNHEY and CDR2 SMNVEV come from the germline V gene (reference sequence). There are 16 residues in the CDR3. Trimming cost V 4 bases and J 2 bases; bases outside gene matches: 8. The CDR3 is CASSSNRDRRNQPQHF. Here the CDR3 DNA reads TGTGCCAGCAGTTCGAACCGGGACAGACGCAATCAGCCCCAGCATTTT.

The chain carries TRBV27 and TRBJ2-2; D call uncertain. Trimming took 6 bases from V and 5 from J, leaving 10 bases between them. The CDR3 is 13 residues long. Germline V gene data show CDR1 as MNHEY and CDR2 as SMNVEV (reference sequence). CDR3 DNA: TGTGCCAGCAGCGGACGGGCAACCGGGGAGCTGTTTTTT. Residues: CASSGRATGELFF.

This clone was seen just once. V and J are TRBV7-2 and TRBJ2-5, with a tentative D call TRBD2 (5 bases). The CDR3 has 15 residues. CDR1 and CDR2 (germline): SGHTA, FQGNSA. The ends were cut back, 5 bases at V and 0 bases at J, with 13 bases in the middle. The CDR3 here is CASSPAGSYQETQYF. CDR3 bases: TGTGCCAGCAGCCCCGCGGGCTCGTACCAAGAGACCCAGTACTTC.

V usage is TRBV29-1 and J usage is TRBJ2-1; TRBD2 matches 11 bases. The CDR3 extends over 15 amino acids. Germline CDR1 SQVTM, CDR2 ANQGSEA. V lost 6 bases and J lost 5; bases outside the gene matches: 9. The CDR3 loop reads CSVDYPGLADNEQFF. In DNA form, the CDR3 reads TGCAGCGTCGATTATCCGGGACTAGCGGACAATGAGCAGTTCTTC.

The chain employs TRBV21-1 and TRBJ2-1. TRBV21-1 is flagged as a pseudogene. There are 15 residues in the CDR3. In DNA, the CDR3 is TGTGCCAGCAGCAAAGACGGATTCTTGGGCAATGAGCAGTTCTTC. This translates into CASSKDGFLGNEQFF.

The chain carries TRBV5-1 and TRBJ1-4, with 8 bases identical to TRBD1. Looked up from germline, CDR1 is SGHRS and CDR2 is YFSETQ. After removal of 4 bases from V and 7 bases from J, the junction contained 6 bases not matched to a gene. The CDR3 is made up of 14 amino acids. The CDR3 DNA reads as TGCGCCAGCAGCCCGGGGACAGGTTTTGAAAAACTGTTTTTT. Residues: CASSPGTGFEKLFF.

This clone was recorded only once. This chain's CDR3 is CASSPFVRLAGNSYEQYF. In DNA, the CDR3 is TGCGCCAGCAGCCCGTTCGTCAGACTAGCGGGAAACTCCTACGAGCAGTACTTC. The V gene is TRBV5-1, the J gene TRBJ2-7; TRBD2 agrees at 11 bases. The germline V gene encodes CDR1 SGHRS and CDR2 YFSETQ. The CDR3 has 18 amino acids. V trimming: 4 bases; J trimming: 0 bases; junction bases outside the gene matches: 12.

The CDR3 spells CASSFGSGRSYNEQFF. CDR3 DNA sequence: TGCGCCAGCAGCTTCGGGAGCGGGAGATCTTACAATGAGCAGTTCTTC. The chain has TRBV5-1 and TRBJ2-1; 8 nucleotides line up with TRBD2. Germline-derived CDR1 and CDR2 are SGHRS and YFSETQ. After removal of 2 bases from V and 4 bases from J, the junction contained 8 bases not matched to a gene. This CDR3 contains 16 residues.

V gene TRBV6-5 combines with J gene TRBJ2-5, with D unclear. The CDR3 runs 11 residues. V gave up 6 bases and J gave up 5 bases, with 7 bases separating them. CDR1 MNHEY and CDR2 SVGAGI come from the germline V gene. The CDR3 nucleotides are TGTGCCAGCAGGAACGTGGAGACCCAGTACTTC. Translating gives CASRNVETQYF.

V and J are TRBV5-8 and TRBJ2-3, with TRBD2 matching 11 bases. This CDR3 has 17 residues. CDR1 and CDR2 from the germline V gene are SGHTS and YDEGEE. V trimming: 4 bases; J trimming: 1 base; junction bases outside the gene matches: 8. In DNA, the CDR3 is TGTGCCAGCAGCCGACCGCAGGGACTAGCGGGCACAGATACGCAGTATTTT. This gives the protein CASSRPQGLAGTDTQYF.

The CDR3 region has the DNA TGCAGTCGGCGGGACACAGATACGCAGTATTTT. It yields the protein CSRRDTDTQYF. The V call is TRBV20-1, the J call TRBJ2-3; a weak D match, TRBD2 (6 bases). The length of the CDR3 is 11 residues. V shed 8 bases and J shed 2 bases, with 8 bases lying between them. In germline, CDR1 is DFQATT, CDR2 SNEGSKA (reference sequence).

The chain combines TRBV27 with TRBJ2-6, with 7 bases fitting TRBD2. This CDR3 comprises 18 residues. J was trimmed by 4 bases and V by 4 bases; bases with no gene match: 13. From germline, CDR1 is MNHEY and CDR2 SMNVEV (reference sequence). The CDR3: CASSSPSGGGAGANVLTF. CDR3 coding DNA: TGTGCCAGCAGTTCACCCTCGGGGGGTGGCGCGGGGGCCAACGTCCTGACTTTC. Variable domain in full (rest from reference TRBV27 and TRBJ2-6): EAQVTQNPRYLITVTGKKLTVTCSQNMNHEYMSWYRQDPGLGLRQIYYSMNVEVTDKGDVPEGYKVSRKEKRNFPLILESPSPNQTSLYFCASSSPSGGGAGANVLTFGAGSRLTVL.

This chain uses TRBV7-6 with TRBJ1-2, with 7 bases identical to TRBD1. Germline trimming cut 4 bases from V and 3 bases from J; bases unmatched to any gene: 14. Germline V CDR1 and CDR2: SGHVS, FNYEAQ. The length of the CDR3 is 17 residues. CDR3 coding DNA: TGTGCCAGCAGCTCAGGTGGGATGACAGGGAGTGACTATGGCTACACCTTC. This sequence encodes CASSSGGMTGSDYGYTF.

V gene TRBV6-5 combines with J gene TRBJ1-1; D is ambiguous. This CDR3 has 13 residues. Germline V gene data show CDR1 as MNHEY and CDR2 as SVGAGI. V dropped 4 bases and J dropped 2 bases, with 8 bases sitting between them. This CDR3 reads CASSFTANTEAFF. In nucleotides, the CDR3 is TGTGCCAGCAGTTTTACAGCCAACACTGAAGCTTTCTTT.

The chain employs TRBV27 and TRBJ1-5, with D possibly TRBD1 on 5 matching bases. Germline CDR1 is MNHEY and CDR2 is SMNVEV (reference sequence). The V end lost 4 bases, the J end lost 8 bases, and 15 bases lay between the germline ends. The CDR3 is 14 amino acids. CDR3 sequence: CASSYSGGNEPQHF. The CDR3 DNA reads TGTGCCAGCAGTTACTCTGGGGGGAATGAGCCCCAGCATTTT.

The chain employs TRBV27 and TRBJ1-5; unclear D gene. Trimming took 5 bases from V and 1 from J, leaving 12 bases between them. The CDR3 has 15 residues. The germline V gene encodes CDR1 MNHEY and CDR2 SMNVEV (reference sequence). The DNA for the CDR3 is TGTGCCAGCAGTGCCGAGGGTATGAGCAATCAGCCCCAGCATTTT. Translation: CASSAEGMSNQPQHF.

V is TRBV30 and J is TRBJ2-5; a weak D match, TRBD1 (5 bases). The CDR3 has 12 amino acids. CDR1 is GTSNPN, CDR2 SVGIG, per germline (reference sequence). The V end was cut by 0 bases, the J end by 6 bases, with 8 bases between. CDR3 in amino acids: CAWSVQGKTQYF. In nucleotides, the CDR3 is TGTGCCTGGAGTGTCCAGGGAAAGACCCAGTACTTC.

The J gene is TRBJ1-3, the V gene TRBV30; no reliable D call. V lost 3 bases to trimming and J lost 4 bases, with 13 bases between them. Germline V gene lookup returns CDR1 GTSNPN and CDR2 SVGIG (reference sequence). The CDR3 loop spans 14 amino acids. The CDR3: CAWSLGTAGNTIYF. CDR3 coding DNA: TGTGCCTGGAGCCTAGGTACAGCGGGAAACACCATATATTTT.

This clone was recorded a few times. V is TRBV5-3 and J is TRBJ2-1; perhaps TRBD1 as D (5 bases). TRBV5-3 is placed among ORFs of uncertain function. The length of the CDR3 is 13 residues. V gave up 4 bases and J gave up 8 bases, with 13 bases separating them. The CDR3 nucleotides are TGTGCCAGAAGCCCCCGAGAAGGGGATGAGCAGTTCTTC. This sequence encodes CARSPREGDEQFF.

The chain has TRBV4-2 and TRBJ1-5; D unclear. Germline V gene data show CDR1 as LGHNA and CDR2 as YNFKEQ. The CDR3 contains 13 residues. The ends were cut back, 2 bases at V and 6 bases at J, with 8 bases in the middle. CDR3 nucleotides: TGTGCCAGCAGCCAATCACTAGGTCAGCCCCAGCATTTT. Translated, it gives CASSQSLGQPQHF.

The chain recombines TRBV7-9 with TRBJ2-1; the D is unclear. The germline CDR1 and CDR2 sequences are SEHNR and FQNEAQ (reference sequence). V lost 5 bases to trimming and J lost 9 bases, with 8 bases between them. CDR3 size: 11 residues. The CDR3, as DNA: TGTGCCAGCAGCATTGGCTTTGAGCAGTTCTTC. Translating it yields CASSIGFEQFF.

This chain joins TRBV28 and TRBJ1-2, with 7 bases fitting TRBD1. V was clipped by 5 bases and J by 3 bases; unmatched bases: 3. CDR1 and CDR2 (germline): MDHEN, SYDVKM. The CDR3 is 13 residues long. The CDR3 bases are TGTGCCAGCAGTGAAACAGGGGACTATGGCTACACCTTC. This gives the protein CASSETGDYGYTF.